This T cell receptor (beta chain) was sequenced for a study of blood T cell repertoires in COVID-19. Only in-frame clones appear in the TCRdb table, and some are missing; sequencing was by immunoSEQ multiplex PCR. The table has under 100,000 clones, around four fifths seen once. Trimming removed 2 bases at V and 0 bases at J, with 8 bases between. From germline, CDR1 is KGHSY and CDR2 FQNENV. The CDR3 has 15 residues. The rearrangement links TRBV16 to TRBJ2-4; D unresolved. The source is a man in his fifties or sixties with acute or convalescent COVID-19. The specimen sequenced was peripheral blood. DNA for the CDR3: TGTGCCAGCAGCCAAAGTCAGATAGCCAAAAACATTCAGTACTTC. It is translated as CASSQSQIAKNIQYF. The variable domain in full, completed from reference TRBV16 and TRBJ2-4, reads GEEVAQTPKHLVRGEGQKAKLYCAPIKGHSYVFWYQQVLKNEFKFLISFQNENVFDETGMPKERFSAKCLPNSPCSLEIQATKLEDSAVYFCASSQSQIAKNIQYFGAGTRLSVL.